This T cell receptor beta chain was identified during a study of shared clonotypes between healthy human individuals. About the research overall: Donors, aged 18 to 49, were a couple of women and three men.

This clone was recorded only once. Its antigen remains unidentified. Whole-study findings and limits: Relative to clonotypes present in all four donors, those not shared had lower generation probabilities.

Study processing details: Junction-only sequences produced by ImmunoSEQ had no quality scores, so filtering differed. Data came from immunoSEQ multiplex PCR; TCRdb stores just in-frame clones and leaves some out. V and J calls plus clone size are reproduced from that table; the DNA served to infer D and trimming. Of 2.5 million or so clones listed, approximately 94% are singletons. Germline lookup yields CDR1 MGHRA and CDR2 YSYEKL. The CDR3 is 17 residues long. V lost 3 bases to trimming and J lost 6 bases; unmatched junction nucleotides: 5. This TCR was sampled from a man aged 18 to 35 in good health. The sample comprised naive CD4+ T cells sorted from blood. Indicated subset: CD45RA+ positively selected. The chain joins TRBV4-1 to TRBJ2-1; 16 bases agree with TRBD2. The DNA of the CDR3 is TGCGCCAGCAGCCATGGGACTAGCGGGGGGGCCGCCAATGAGCAGTTCTTC. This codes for CASSHGTSGGAANEQFF.